This is a list of T cell receptor beta chains from one sample in a study of T-cell reconstitution after alpha-beta-depleted transplantation in children. A single record per CDR3 protein comes from TCRdb applying MiXCR to the PCR reads. The data show under 50,000 distinct CDR3 sequences, with 9.2% seen just once and 25% to 30% held by the top ten. The starting material was PBMCs, mostly from graft donor cells, obtained 60 days after TCRalphabeta/CD19-depleted stem cell transplant. These receptors were taken from a male patient aged 2 to 10 who had a stem cell transplant for chronic granulomatous disease, so the T cells may come from the graft donor. The CDR3 runs from the conserved cysteine through the conserved F or W. The D gene is left open where the match is weak. Size is omitted from some rows. Given values are once, few, many or a class for expanded clones.

j_gene: TRBJ2-2
abundance: many
len: 15
v_gene: TRBV20-1
d_gene: TRBD2
CDR3aa: CSARGAGVKTGELFF
CDR3nt: TGCAGTGCTAGGGGAGCGGGAGTAAAAACCGGGGAGCTGTTTTTT

j_gene: TRBJ2-7
abundance: NA
len: 14
v_gene: TRBV5-1
d_gene: NA
CDR3aa: CASSFGYGPYEQYF
CDR3nt: TGCGCCAGCAGCTTCGGCTACGGCCCCTACGAGCAGTACTTC

j_gene: TRBJ2-7
abundance: many
len: 9
v_gene: TRBV29-1
d_gene: NA
CDR3aa: CSVEGGRYF
CDR3nt: TGCAGCGTTGAAGGGGGCCGGTACTTC

j_gene: TRBJ2-1
abundance: many
len: 17
v_gene: TRBV11-3
d_gene: NA
CDR3aa: CASSLAGQGLPYNEQFF
CDR3nt: TGTGCCAGCAGCTTAGCAGGACAGGGACTACCCTACAATGAGCAGTTCTTC

j_gene: TRBJ1-4
abundance: many
len: 14
v_gene: TRBV3-1
d_gene: NA
CDR3aa: CASSPSTASEKLFF
CDR3nt: TGTGCCAGCAGCCCCTCGACAGCTAGTGAAAAACTGTTTTTT

j_gene: TRBJ2-1
abundance: many
len: 15
v_gene: TRBV10-3
d_gene: TRBD2
CDR3aa: CAISDLAGGFGEQFF
CDR3nt: TGTGCCATCAGTGATTTAGCGGGAGGCTTTGGTGAGCAGTTCTTC

j_gene: TRBJ2-6
abundance: NA
len: 18
v_gene: TRBV6-5
d_gene: NA
CDR3aa: CASSYLDRSTTGANVLTF
CDR3nt: TGTGCCAGCAGTTACTTAGACAGGAGCACTACTGGGGCCAACGTCCTGACTTTC

j_gene: TRBJ2-7
abundance: NA
len: 14
v_gene: TRBV6-2/TRBV6-3
d_gene: NA
CDR3aa: CASNFGGQVIEQYF
CDR3nt: TGTGCCAGCAATTTTGGGGGCCAAGTTATCGAGCAGTACTTC

j_gene: TRBJ2-1
abundance: many
len: 15
v_gene: TRBV6-5
d_gene: TRBD1
CDR3aa: CASSSGTGWDNEQFF
CDR3nt: TGTGCCAGCAGTTCCGGGACAGGGTGGGACAATGAGCAGTTCTTC

j_gene: TRBJ2-5
abundance: many
len: 14
v_gene: TRBV2
d_gene: TRBD2
CDR3aa: CASSEGGLQETQYF
CDR3nt: TGTGCCAGCAGTGAGGGAGGGCTCCAAGAGACCCAGTACTTC

j_gene: TRBJ2-3
abundance: NA
len: 15
v_gene: TRBV15
d_gene: TRBD2
CDR3aa: CATSPLAGDTDTQYF
CDR3nt: TGTGCCACCAGCCCCCTAGCGGGGGACACAGATACGCAGTATTTT

j_gene: TRBJ2-3
abundance: many
len: 12
v_gene: TRBV12-3/TRBV12-4
d_gene: NA
CDR3aa: CASSPRGDTQYF
CDR3nt: TGTGCCAGCAGTCCCCGGGGAGATACGCAGTATTTT

j_gene: TRBJ2-7
abundance: many
len: 14
v_gene: TRBV18
d_gene: NA
CDR3aa: CASSPLGPRDEQYF
CDR3nt: TGTGCCAGCTCACCCCTTGGCCCGAGGGACGAGCAGTACTTC

j_gene: TRBJ1-3
abundance: many
len: 15
v_gene: TRBV20-1
d_gene: NA
CDR3aa: CSARQGQSSGNTIYF
CDR3nt: TGCAGTGCTAGACAGGGACAAAGCTCTGGAAACACCATATATTTT

j_gene: TRBJ2-7
abundance: many
len: 13
v_gene: TRBV6-5
d_gene: NA
CDR3aa: CASSTYGGSEQYF
CDR3nt: TGTGCCAGCAGCACATATGGGGGTAGCGAGCAGTACTTC

j_gene: TRBJ2-5
abundance: many
len: 14
v_gene: TRBV5-1
d_gene: NA
CDR3aa: CASSYSGGGETQYF
CDR3nt: TGCGCCAGCAGCTACTCAGGGGGGGGGGAGACCCAGTACTTC

j_gene: TRBJ2-1
abundance: NA
len: 14
v_gene: TRBV18
d_gene: NA
CDR3aa: CASSPGTLEGKQFF
CDR3nt: TGTGCCAGCTCACCAGGGACATTAGAGGGAAAGCAGTTCTTC

j_gene: TRBJ1-2
abundance: many
len: 14
v_gene: TRBV7-6
d_gene: TRBD1
CDR3aa: CASSPQGVEGGYTF
CDR3nt: TGTGCCAGCAGCCCCCAGGGGGTCGAGGGCGGCTACACCTTC

j_gene: TRBJ2-5
abundance: few
len: 15
v_gene: TRBV9
d_gene: NA
CDR3aa: CASSVVGWGSETQYF
CDR3nt: TGTGCCAGCAGCGTAGTGGGGTGGGGGTCGGAGACCCAGTACTTC

j_gene: TRBJ1-2
abundance: many
len: 13
v_gene: TRBV6-5
d_gene: NA
CDR3aa: CASSYSGVYGYTF
CDR3nt: TGTGCCAGCAGTTACTCGGGGGTCTATGGCTACACCTTC

j_gene: TRBJ2-5
abundance: many
len: 14
v_gene: TRBV25-1
d_gene: NA
CDR3aa: CASSESGSSETQYF
CDR3nt: TGTGCCAGCAGTGAATCTGGATCCTCGGAGACCCAGTACTTC

j_gene: TRBJ2-1
abundance: many
len: 14
v_gene: TRBV11-1
d_gene: TRBD2
CDR3aa: CASSLRGGYNEQFF
CDR3nt: TGTGCCAGCAGCTTAAGGGGAGGGTACAATGAGCAGTTCTTC